This T cell receptor beta chain was sequenced during a study of blood T cell repertoires in COVID-19. Assay: immunoSEQ multiplex PCR; the TCRdb copy retains only in-frame clones and omits some. This sample has some 150,000 clones, with just over 85% found just once. V was cut by 2 bases and J by 1 base, with 6 bases left in between. Germline values: CDR1 LGHDT, CDR2 YNNKEL (reference sequence). The CDR3 runs 14 residues. This rearrangement joins TRBV3-1 (or the pseudogene TRBV3-2) to TRBJ1-3, with D unclear. The source material was PBMCs or T cells enriched from blood (not recorded which). The sequence was obtained from a man aged 45-60 years who had recovered from COVID-19. The CDR3 spells CASSQRGSGNTIYF. For the CDR3, the DNA is TGTGCCAGCAGCCAAAGAGGTTCTGGAAACACCATATATTTT.